Listed below are T cell receptor beta chains from one sample, sequenced in a study of shared clonotypes between healthy human individuals. Sequencing used immunoSEQ multiplex PCR; TCRdb keeps in-frame clones, though not all of them. The sample contains about 2.4 million clones, roughly 93% of which appear only once. The sample taken for sequencing was naive CD4+ T cells from PBMCs. These receptors all stem from a man aged 18 to 30 in good health. Some clones in this sample may be carry-over from other donors' samples. The CDR3 runs from the conserved cysteine through the conserved F or W. The order of the fields is clone size, V gene, D gene, J gene, CDR3 DNA, CDR3 protein. A D gene is named only where the DNA matches it firmly. Clone sizes are given selectively: once, few, many, or a class where the clone is expanded.

abundance: .; v_gene: TRBV5-4; d_gene: .; j_gene: TRBJ1-1; CDR3nt: TGTGCCAGCAGGCGGGACACCATCAACACTGAAGCTTTCTTT; CDR3aa: CASRRDTINTEAFF
abundance: .; v_gene: TRBV5-1; d_gene: .; j_gene: TRBJ2-5; CDR3nt: TGCGCCAGCAGCATCCCCTCGGCCGCCGGCGGAGAGACCCAGTACTTC; CDR3aa: CASSIPSAAGGETQYF
abundance: .; v_gene: TRBV6-5; d_gene: .; j_gene: TRBJ1-1; CDR3nt: TGTGCCAGCAGTTACGGGGGGAAACAGAACACTGAAGCTTTCTTT; CDR3aa: CASSYGGKQNTEAFF
abundance: .; v_gene: TRBV29-1; d_gene: .; j_gene: TRBJ1-1; CDR3nt: TGCAGCGTTGACACTCGGCTTAGGCCCATGAACACTGAAGCTTTCTTT; CDR3aa: CSVDTRLRPMNTEAFF
abundance: .; v_gene: TRBV30; d_gene: TRBD1; j_gene: TRBJ1-3; CDR3nt: TGTGCCTGGAGTACGGACAGGATAGGAAACACCATATATTTT; CDR3aa: CAWSTDRIGNTIYF
abundance: .; v_gene: TRBV19; d_gene: TRBD1; j_gene: TRBJ2-7; CDR3nt: TGTGCCAGTAGTATGCGACAGGGTGGGGTCTCCTACGAGCAGTACTTC; CDR3aa: CASSMRQGGVSYEQYF
abundance: .; v_gene: TRBV19; d_gene: .; j_gene: TRBJ2-2; CDR3nt: TGTGCCAGTAGTATTAGACGTCTTGCTAACACCGGGGAGCTGTTTTTT; CDR3aa: CASSIRRLANTGELFF
abundance: .; v_gene: TRBV7-8; d_gene: .; j_gene: TRBJ2-7; CDR3nt: TGTGCCAGCAGTTATCAGGCGGCAGCCTACGAGCAGTACTTC; CDR3aa: CASSYQAAAYEQYF
abundance: .; v_gene: TRBV7-2; d_gene: TRBD2; j_gene: TRBJ2-3; CDR3nt: TGTGCCAGCAGTAGGACCGGGACTAGCGGCACAGATACGCAGTATTTT; CDR3aa: CASSRTGTSGTDTQYF
abundance: .; v_gene: TRBV28; d_gene: .; j_gene: TRBJ1-3; CDR3nt: TGTGCCAGCAGCCAGACAGTAAACACCATATATTTT; CDR3aa: CASSQTVNTIYF
abundance: .; v_gene: TRBV7-3; d_gene: TRBD2; j_gene: TRBJ2-1; CDR3nt: TGTGCCAGCAGCAGGCAGGGAGCGGGAGATTTTAGTGAGCAGTTCTTC; CDR3aa: CASSRQGAGDFSEQFF
abundance: .; v_gene: TRBV7-2; d_gene: .; j_gene: TRBJ1-5; CDR3nt: TGTGCCAGCAGCCTCGAAGGGGCCATCAATCAGCCCCAGCATTTT; CDR3aa: CASSLEGAINQPQHF
abundance: .; v_gene: TRBV7-8; d_gene: .; j_gene: TRBJ2-7; CDR3nt: TGTGCCAGCAGCTTCTTTAGGGACCGCCGGGCCTACGAGCAGTACTTC; CDR3aa: CASSFFRDRRAYEQYF
abundance: .; v_gene: TRBV5-1; d_gene: TRBD2; j_gene: TRBJ2-1; CDR3nt: TGCGCCAGCAGCTTGACGCTAGCGGGAGGGGGGAATGAGCAGTTCTTC; CDR3aa: CASSLTLAGGGNEQFF
abundance: once; v_gene: TRBV9; d_gene: TRBD1; j_gene: TRBJ2-7; CDR3nt: TGTGCCAGCAGCGTAGGGCAGGGGGCGGCGGAGCAGTACTTC; CDR3aa: CASSVGQGAAEQYF
abundance: .; v_gene: TRBV9; d_gene: .; j_gene: TRBJ2-3; CDR3nt: TGTGCCAGCAGCGCGAAGACAGGACCCCCAAGCACAGATACGCAGTATTTT; CDR3aa: CASSAKTGPPSTDTQYF
abundance: .; v_gene: TRBV7-9; d_gene: .; j_gene: TRBJ2-7; CDR3nt: TGTGCCAGCAGCTTAGATCCGGGGCGCGAGCAGTACTTC; CDR3aa: CASSLDPGREQYF
abundance: .; v_gene: TRBV2; d_gene: .; j_gene: TRBJ2-7; CDR3nt: TGTGCCAGCAAAGGTCGGGAGCAGTACTTC; CDR3aa: CASKGREQYF
abundance: .; v_gene: TRBV6-1; d_gene: TRBD2; j_gene: TRBJ2-1; CDR3nt: TGTGCCAGCAGTGAAATGTTAGCGGGAGATAATGAGCAGTTCTTC; CDR3aa: CASSEMLAGDNEQFF
abundance: .; v_gene: TRBV18; d_gene: TRBD2; j_gene: TRBJ2-2; CDR3nt: TGTGCCAGCTCACCACTAGGACTAGCGGCGAACACCGGGGAGCTGTTTTTT; CDR3aa: CASSPLGLAANTGELFF
abundance: .; v_gene: TRBV9; d_gene: TRBD1; j_gene: TRBJ2-3; CDR3nt: TGTGCCAGCAGACGCGGACAGGGGGCGAGAGGAGATACGCAGTATTTT; CDR3aa: CASRRGQGARGDTQYF
abundance: .; v_gene: TRBV7-2; d_gene: .; j_gene: TRBJ1-4; CDR3nt: TGTGCCAGCAGCCCGGGTCGTAATGAAAAACTGTTTTTT; CDR3aa: CASSPGRNEKLFF
abundance: once; v_gene: TRBV5-1; d_gene: .; j_gene: TRBJ2-2; CDR3nt: TGCGCCAGCAGCTTATTACGACCGCCGACCGGGGAGCTGTTTTTT; CDR3aa: CASSLLRPPTGELFF
abundance: .; v_gene: TRBV9; d_gene: TRBD2; j_gene: TRBJ2-7; CDR3nt: TGTGCCAGCAGCCCATTAGCGGGAGCCCTGGACGAGCAGTACTTC; CDR3aa: CASSPLAGALDEQYF
abundance: .; v_gene: TRBV11-2; d_gene: .; j_gene: TRBJ1-3; CDR3nt: TGTGCCAGCAGCCCCGGGATCTCTGGAAACACCATATATTTT; CDR3aa: CASSPGISGNTIYF
abundance: .; v_gene: TRBV5-1; d_gene: TRBD1; j_gene: TRBJ2-6; CDR3nt: TGCGCCAGCAGCCGACAGGGACCTGGGGCCAACGTCCTGACTTTC; CDR3aa: CASSRQGPGANVLTF
abundance: .; v_gene: TRBV20-1; d_gene: TRBD1; j_gene: TRBJ2-5; CDR3nt: TGCAGTTTTGGACAGGGAGAGACCCAGTACTTC; CDR3aa: CSFGQGETQYF
abundance: .; v_gene: TRBV7-2; d_gene: .; j_gene: TRBJ1-1; CDR3nt: TGTGCCAGCAGCCCACGGCAAGGGGACGGGGCCACTGAAGCTTTCTTT; CDR3aa: CASSPRQGDGATEAFF
abundance: .; v_gene: TRBV5-4; d_gene: .; j_gene: TRBJ2-1; CDR3nt: TGTGCCAGCAGCCCCTTTGTCTCCTACAATGAGCAGTTCTTC; CDR3aa: CASSPFVSYNEQFF
abundance: .; v_gene: TRBV11-2; d_gene: .; j_gene: TRBJ2-5; CDR3nt: TGTGCCAGCAGCTTAGGTTCCACCCGGTCAGGAGAGACCCAGTACTTC; CDR3aa: CASSLGSTRSGETQYF
abundance: .; v_gene: TRBV7-9; d_gene: TRBD2; j_gene: TRBJ2-1; CDR3nt: TGTGCCAGCAGCCCTAATCTCGGCGGGAGCTCCTACAATGAGCAGTTCTTC; CDR3aa: CASSPNLGGSSYNEQFF
abundance: .; v_gene: TRBV9; d_gene: .; j_gene: TRBJ2-7; CDR3nt: TGTGCCAGCAGCCCCCAATCCCGAGCCTCCTACGAGCAGTACTTC; CDR3aa: CASSPQSRASYEQYF
abundance: .; v_gene: TRBV2; d_gene: TRBD2; j_gene: TRBJ2-7; CDR3nt: TGTGCCAGCAATATCCTGGGGAGGGTTGCAAGCGAGCAGTACTTC; CDR3aa: CASNILGRVASEQYF
abundance: .; v_gene: TRBV15; d_gene: TRBD2; j_gene: TRBJ2-5; CDR3nt: TGTGCCACCAGACAACACGGGACTAGCGGGAGGGTTGGCCAGTACTTC; CDR3aa: CATRQHGTSGRVGQYF
abundance: .; v_gene: TRBV28; d_gene: .; j_gene: TRBJ1-2; CDR3nt: TGTGCCAGCAGTTACAAGACCACGGGGCATGGCTACACCTTC; CDR3aa: CASSYKTTGHGYTF
abundance: .; v_gene: TRBV4-3; d_gene: TRBD1; j_gene: TRBJ1-2; CDR3nt: TGCGCCAGCAGCCAAGGGTGGAAGGACAGGAGAAGAGAACACTATGGCTACACCTTC; CDR3aa: CASSQGWKDRRREHYGYTF
abundance: .; v_gene: TRBV18; d_gene: .; j_gene: TRBJ1-5; CDR3nt: TGTGCCAGCTCACCAAGTGGCCGGGGCGTTCAGCCCCAGCATTTT; CDR3aa: CASSPSGRGVQPQHF
abundance: .; v_gene: TRBV7-9; d_gene: TRBD1; j_gene: TRBJ1-4; CDR3nt: TGTGCCAGCAGCTTAGCCCGGACAGGGTCTGAAAAACTGTTTTTT; CDR3aa: CASSLARTGSEKLFF
abundance: .; v_gene: TRBV5-6; d_gene: TRBD2; j_gene: TRBJ2-4; CDR3nt: TGTGCCAGCAGCTTCGGGAGGACAGCCAAAAACATTCAGTACTTC; CDR3aa: CASSFGRTAKNIQYF
abundance: .; v_gene: TRBV19; d_gene: .; j_gene: TRBJ1-2; CDR3nt: TGTGCCAGTAGTATAGCCTTCGGCGCCTTGTCAGGGGGCTACACCTTC; CDR3aa: CASSIAFGALSGGYTF
abundance: once; v_gene: TRBV5-8; d_gene: TRBD1; j_gene: TRBJ2-7; CDR3nt: TGTGCCAGCAGAACCGGGACAGGCTTCTACGAGCAGTACTTC; CDR3aa: CASRTGTGFYEQYF
abundance: .; v_gene: TRBV10-3; d_gene: .; j_gene: TRBJ1-1; CDR3nt: TGTGCCATCAGTGAGTCGACAAGGACGGTGAACACTGAAGCTTTCTTT; CDR3aa: CAISESTRTVNTEAFF
abundance: once; v_gene: TRBV9; d_gene: .; j_gene: TRBJ1-4; CDR3nt: TGTGCCAGCAGCCCGAGGATACGAGACTCTGAAAAACTGTTTTTT; CDR3aa: CASSPRIRDSEKLFF
abundance: .; v_gene: TRBV19; d_gene: .; j_gene: TRBJ1-5; CDR3nt: TGTGCCAGTAGTATAGTCGACCAGGCCCCCGGGCCCCAGCATTTT; CDR3aa: CASSIVDQAPGPQHF
abundance: few; v_gene: TRBV2; d_gene: TRBD2; j_gene: TRBJ2-3; CDR3nt: TGTGCCAGCAGCGACCCACTAGCGGGAGTCGCAGATACGCAGTATTTT; CDR3aa: CASSDPLAGVADTQYF
abundance: .; v_gene: TRBV30; d_gene: TRBD2; j_gene: TRBJ2-2; CDR3nt: TGTGCCTGGGCGATTAGCGGGAGTGGTGCCGGGGAGCTGTTTTTT; CDR3aa: CAWAISGSGAGELFF
abundance: few; v_gene: TRBV9; d_gene: .; j_gene: TRBJ1-5; CDR3nt: TGTGCCAGCAGCGAAGGGACGGGAGGTAATCAGCCCCAGCATTTT; CDR3aa: CASSEGTGGNQPQHF
abundance: .; v_gene: TRBV29-1; d_gene: TRBD1; j_gene: TRBJ1-2; CDR3nt: TGCAGCGTGGAAAGACAGGGCGAAGACTACACCTTC; CDR3aa: CSVERQGEDYTF
abundance: .; v_gene: TRBV25-1; d_gene: .; j_gene: TRBJ1-3; CDR3nt: TGTGCCAGCAGTGCCAGCCTCTCTGGAAACACCATATATTTT; CDR3aa: CASSASLSGNTIYF